Listed below are T cell receptor beta chains from one sample, sequenced in a study of beta chain features in type 1 diabetes. Only in-frame clones appear in the TCRdb table, and some are missing; sequencing was by immunoSEQ multiplex PCR. The sample consists of 970,000 or so clones, about a sixth of them appearing once. Material for sequencing was naive CD4+ T cells from blood. The receptors here all came from a woman aged 18-30 years in good health. Both conserved end residues are part of each CDR3. Expanded clones are given a class, and other clones once, few, many or no size at all.

clone_size,v_call,cdr3_aa
few,TRBV9,CASSISGTSGSSSYNEQFF
few,TRBV7-2,CASSLVWRTGGGSTDTQYF
few,TRBV11-2,CASSLVISNTGELFF
.,TRBV7-2,CASSLDRAAFF
.,TRBV2,CASTGQGGSQPQHF
.,TRBV6-1,CASSVTSGSTDTQYF
.,TRBV19,CASSGTRGQPQHF
.,TRBV7-9,CASSSTYEQYF
.,TRBV5-4,CASSIGGGETQYF
.,TRBV19,CASRPVAGSDTQYF
.,TRBV11-1,CASSLLGPGRSNEQFF
.,TRBV10-2,CASSRGYNEQFF